This TCR beta chain comes out of a study of blood T cell repertoires in COVID-19. Looking at the study overall: T cells, B-cell-depleted T cells, or PBMCs provided the cDNA or gDNA that served as material.

As processed by the authors: Estimates of nucleated cell counts were drawn from the amplification of reference gene primers. Here immunoSEQ multiplex PCR was the method, and the copy in TCRdb shows in-frame clones only, minus some. V and J calls and clone size are those listed in that table; D and trimming were worked out from the DNA. The table records 130,000 or so clones, around 76% of them present only once. Per the germline V gene, CDR1 is KGHSH and CDR2 is LQKENI. V shed 2 bases and J shed 9 bases, with 17 bases lying between them. The CDR3 runs 15 residues. This clonotype originated in a human donor in a cohort sampled during active COVID-19. This chain joins TRBV18 and TRBJ1-5, with TRBD1 as a possible D gene (5 bases). The sequenced sample consisted of peripheral blood. The CDR3 here is CASSPSPQAQGPQHF. CDR3 nucleotides: TGTGCCAGCTCACCATCGCCCCAGGCCCAGGGGCCCCAGCATTTT. The full variable domain, with the rest looked up from reference TRBV18 and TRBJ1-5, is NAGVMQNPRHLVRRRGQEARLRCSPMKGHSHVYWYRQLPEEGLKFMVYLQKENIIDESGMPKERFSAEFPKEGPSILRIQQVVRGDSAAYFCASSPSPQAQGPQHFGDGTRLSIL.